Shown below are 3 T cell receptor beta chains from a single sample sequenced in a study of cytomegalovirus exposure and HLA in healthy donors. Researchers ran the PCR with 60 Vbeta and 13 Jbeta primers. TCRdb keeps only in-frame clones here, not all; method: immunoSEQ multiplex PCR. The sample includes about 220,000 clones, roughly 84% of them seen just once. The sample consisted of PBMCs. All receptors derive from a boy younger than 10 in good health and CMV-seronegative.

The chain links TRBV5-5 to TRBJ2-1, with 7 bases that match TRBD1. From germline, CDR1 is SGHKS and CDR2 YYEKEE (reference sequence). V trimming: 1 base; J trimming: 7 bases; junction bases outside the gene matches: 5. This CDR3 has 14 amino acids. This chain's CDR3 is CASSLSGQPNEQFF. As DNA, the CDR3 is TGTGCCAGCAGCTTGTCGGGACAGCCTAATGAGCAGTTCTTC. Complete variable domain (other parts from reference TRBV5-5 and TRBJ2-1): DAGVTQSPTHLIKTRGQQVTLRCSPISGHKSVSWYQQVLGQGPQFIFQYYEKEERGRGNFPDRFSARQFPNYSSELNVNALLLGDSALYLCASSLSGQPNEQFFGPGTRLTVL.

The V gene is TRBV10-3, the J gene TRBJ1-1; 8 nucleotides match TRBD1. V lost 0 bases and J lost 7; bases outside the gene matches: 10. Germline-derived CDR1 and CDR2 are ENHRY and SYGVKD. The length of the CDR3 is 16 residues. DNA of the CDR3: TGTGCCATCAGTGAGTCGACCACAGGGGGAGGAGGTGAAGCTTTCTTT. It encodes CAISESTTGGGGEAFF.

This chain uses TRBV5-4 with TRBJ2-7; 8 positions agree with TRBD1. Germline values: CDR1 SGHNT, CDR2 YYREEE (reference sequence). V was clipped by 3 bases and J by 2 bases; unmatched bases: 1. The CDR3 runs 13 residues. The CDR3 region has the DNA TGTGCCAGCAGCTCGGACAGGGCCTACGAGCAGTACTTC. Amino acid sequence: CASSSDRAYEQYF.